This T cell receptor (beta chain) derives from a study of T cell clonotyping in hematopoietic cell transplantation. Here immunoSEQ multiplex PCR was the method, and the copy in TCRdb shows in-frame clones only, minus some. The repertoire holds 35,000 to 50,000 clones, 95% seen once, with about 0.91% in the top ten. Study-level points and caveats: Without cell sorting, CD4 versus CD8 contributions remain unresolved. Pathologically expanded recipient clonotypes increased progressively from day 30 to day 180 as diversity fell. Few recipient clonotypes overlapped donors; over 95% were de novo at given depth.

On this clone: Its specificity is unknown.

The CDR3 extends over 13 amino acids. Germline V gene sequence: CDR1 SGHRS, CDR2 YFSETQ. Between the trimmed V and J ends, which lost 1 base and 2 bases, there was a span of 6 bases. The sequencing input was peripheral blood mononuclear cells. This sequence joins TRBV5-1 and TRBJ1-2; no clear D gene. The TCR comes from a man between 25 and 39 years old in good health. Some clones in this sample may be carry-over from other donors' samples. CDR3 sequence reads: CASSLTENYGYTF. The CDR3 DNA reads TGCGCCAGCAGCTTGACGGAAAACTATGGCTACACCTTC.